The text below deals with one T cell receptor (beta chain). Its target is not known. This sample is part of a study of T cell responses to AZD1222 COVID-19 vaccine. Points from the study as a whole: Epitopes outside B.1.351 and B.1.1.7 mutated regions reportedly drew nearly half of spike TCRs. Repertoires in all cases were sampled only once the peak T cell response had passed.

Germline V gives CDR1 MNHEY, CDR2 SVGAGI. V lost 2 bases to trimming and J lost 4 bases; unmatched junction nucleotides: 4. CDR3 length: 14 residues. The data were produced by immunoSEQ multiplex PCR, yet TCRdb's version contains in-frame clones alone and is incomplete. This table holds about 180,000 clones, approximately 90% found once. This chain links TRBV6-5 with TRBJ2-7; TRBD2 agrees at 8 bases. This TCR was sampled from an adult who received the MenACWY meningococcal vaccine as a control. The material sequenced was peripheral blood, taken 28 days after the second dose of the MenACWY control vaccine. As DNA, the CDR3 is TGTGCCAGCAGTTACAATCGGGAGGGGTACGAGCAGTACTTC. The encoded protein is CASSYNREGYEQYF.